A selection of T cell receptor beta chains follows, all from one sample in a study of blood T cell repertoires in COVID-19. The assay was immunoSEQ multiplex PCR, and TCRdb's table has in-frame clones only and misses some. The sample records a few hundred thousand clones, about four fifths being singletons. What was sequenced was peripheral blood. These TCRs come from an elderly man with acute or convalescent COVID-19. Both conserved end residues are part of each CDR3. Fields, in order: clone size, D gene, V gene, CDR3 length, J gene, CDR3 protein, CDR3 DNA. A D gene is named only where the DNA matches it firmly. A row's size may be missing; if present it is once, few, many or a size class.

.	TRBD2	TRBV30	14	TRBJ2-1	CAWTRLAPYNEQFF	TGTGCCTGGACTAGACTAGCACCCTACAATGAGCAGTTCTTC
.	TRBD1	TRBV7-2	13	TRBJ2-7	CASSSDRASPRYF	TGTGCCAGCAGCTCGGACAGGGCCAGCCCCCGGTACTTC
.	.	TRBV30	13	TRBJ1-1	CAWSFTGTSEAFF	TGTGCCTGGAGTTTCACAGGTACCTCTGAAGCTTTCTTT
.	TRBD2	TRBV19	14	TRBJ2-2	CASSILAGPGELFF	TGTGCCAGTAGTATCCTAGCGGGACCCGGGGAGCTGTTTTTT
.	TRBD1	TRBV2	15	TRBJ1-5	CASSLQGARNQPQHF	TGTGCCAGCAGTTTACAGGGGGCGCGAAATCAGCCCCAGCATTTT
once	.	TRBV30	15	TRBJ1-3	CALESWGGSGNTIYF	TGTGCCCTGGAGTCATGGGGGGGCTCTGGAAACACCATATATTTT
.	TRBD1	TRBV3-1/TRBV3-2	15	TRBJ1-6	CASSPGQGWESPLHF	TGTGCCAGCAGCCCAGGACAGGGATGGGAGTCACCCCTCCACTTT
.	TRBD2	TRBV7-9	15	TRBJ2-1	CASSLLAGPSNEQFF	TGTGCCAGCAGCTTACTAGCGGGCCCTAGCAATGAGCAGTTCTTC
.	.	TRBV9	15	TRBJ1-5	CASSPQGNSNQPQHF	TGTGCCAGCAGCCCACAGGGTAACAGCAATCAGCCCCAGCATTTT
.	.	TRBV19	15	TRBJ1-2	CASRLKGASNYGYTF	TGTGCCAGTCGATTGAAGGGAGCCTCTAACTATGGCTACACCTTC
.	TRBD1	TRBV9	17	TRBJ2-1	CASSVDPGQGSYNEQFF	TGTGCCAGCAGCGTAGATCCGGGACAGGGCTCCTACAATGAGCAGTTCTTC
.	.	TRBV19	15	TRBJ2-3	CASSAQDSRTDTQYF	TGTGCCAGTAGTGCACAGGATTCCCGCACAGATACGCAGTATTTT
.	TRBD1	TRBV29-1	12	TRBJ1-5	CSVSGGDQPQHF	TGCAGCGTTTCAGGGGGAGATCAGCCCCAGCATTTT
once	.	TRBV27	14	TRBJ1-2	CASGWAGDGYGYTF	TGTGCCAGTGGATGGGCGGGGGATGGCTATGGCTACACCTTC
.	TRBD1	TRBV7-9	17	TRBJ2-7	CASSKKPGQGGVYEQYF	TGTGCCAGCAGCAAAAAGCCGGGACAGGGAGGCGTCTACGAGCAGTACTTC
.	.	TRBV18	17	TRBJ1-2	CASSLQPTGRTNYGYTF	TGTGCCAGCTCACTCCAACCAACAGGGAGAACTAACTATGGCTACACCTTC
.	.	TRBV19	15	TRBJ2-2	CASSIVGASTGELFF	TGTGCCAGTAGTATAGTGGGGGCGAGCACCGGGGAGCTGTTTTTT
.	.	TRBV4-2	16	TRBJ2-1	CASSQDHSPRYNEQFF	TGTGCCAGCAGCCAAGATCACAGCCCACGGTACAATGAGCAGTTCTTC
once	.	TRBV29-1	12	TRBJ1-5	CSVETGNQPQHF	TGCAGCGTTGAGACAGGCAATCAGCCCCAGCATTTT
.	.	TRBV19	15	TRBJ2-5	CASSIRLGHQETQYF	TGTGCCAGTAGTATAAGATTAGGACATCAAGAGACCCAGTACTTC
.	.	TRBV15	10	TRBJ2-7	CATPEDEQYF	TGTGCCACCCCGGAGGACGAGCAGTACTTC
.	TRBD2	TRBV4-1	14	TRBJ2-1	CASRPSGGPFEQFF	TGCGCCAGCAGGCCGAGCGGGGGGCCTTTTGAGCAGTTCTTC
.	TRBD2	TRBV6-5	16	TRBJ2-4	CASSYGEGRGKNIQYF	TGTGCCAGCAGTTACGGGGAGGGCCGCGGGAAAAACATTCAGTACTTC
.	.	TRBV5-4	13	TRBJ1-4	CASSLVLNEKLFF	TGTGCCAGCAGCTTGGTACTGAATGAAAAACTGTTTTTT
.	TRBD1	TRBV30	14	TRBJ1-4	CAWGGQGRNEKLFF	TGTGCCTGGGGGGGACAGGGCCGTAATGAAAAACTGTTTTTT
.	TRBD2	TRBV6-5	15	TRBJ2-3	CASSPSAGTSVGQYF	TGTGCCAGCAGTCCCTCGGCCGGGACTAGCGTCGGACAGTATTTT
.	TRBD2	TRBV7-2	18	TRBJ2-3	CASSLARLAGARTDTQYF	TGTGCCAGCAGCTTAGCGCGTCTAGCGGGGGCCCGCACAGATACGCAGTATTTT
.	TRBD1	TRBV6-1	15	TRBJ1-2	CASSDRGTGRYGYTF	TGTGCCAGCAGTGATAGGGGGACAGGGAGATATGGCTACACCTTC
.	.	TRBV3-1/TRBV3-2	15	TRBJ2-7	CASSQGAGLPYEQYF	TGTGCCAGCAGCCAAGGGGCAGGACTCCCCTACGAGCAGTACTTC
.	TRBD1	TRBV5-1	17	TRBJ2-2	CASSQVFGQGGTGELFF	TGCGCCAGCAGCCAGGTATTTGGACAGGGCGGCACCGGGGAGCTGTTTTTT
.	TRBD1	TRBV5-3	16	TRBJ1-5	CARSLVHRGRNQPQHF	TGTGCCAGAAGCTTGGTCCACAGGGGGCGCAATCAGCCCCAGCATTTT
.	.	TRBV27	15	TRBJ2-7	CASRRSRGSNYEQYF	TGTGCCAGCAGAAGGAGCAGGGGAAGCAATTACGAGCAGTACTTC
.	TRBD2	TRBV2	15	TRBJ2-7	CASFFTWGTSDEQYF	TGTGCCAGCTTTTTTACATGGGGGACTAGCGACGAGCAGTACTTC
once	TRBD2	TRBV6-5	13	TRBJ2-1	CASHSGGPNEQFF	TGTGCCAGCCATAGCGGGGGGCCAAATGAGCAGTTCTTC
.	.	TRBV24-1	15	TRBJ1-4	CATSEAGPGIEKLFF	TGTGCCACCAGTGAGGCCGGGCCAGGGATCGAAAAACTGTTTTTT
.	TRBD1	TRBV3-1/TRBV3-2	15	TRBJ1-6	CASSQETGGNSPLHF	TGTGCCAGCAGCCAAGAGACAGGGGGAAATTCACCCCTCCACTTT
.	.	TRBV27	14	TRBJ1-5	CASSKRGSNQPQHF	TGTGCCAGCAGCAAACGGGGTAGCAATCAGCCCCAGCATTTT
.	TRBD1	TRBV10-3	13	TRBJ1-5	CAISGQRNQPQHF	TGTGCCATCTCGGGACAGCGCAATCAGCCCCAGCATTTT
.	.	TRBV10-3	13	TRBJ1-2	CAITYDSNYGYTF	TGTGCCATCACATACGACAGCAACTATGGCTACACCTTC
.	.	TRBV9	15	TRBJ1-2	CASSVGPGGGEGYTF	TGTGCCAGCAGCGTAGGTCCCGGGGGGGGTGAGGGCTACACCTTC
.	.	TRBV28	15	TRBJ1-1	CASSPRQELNTEAFF	TGTGCCAGCAGTCCCAGACAGGAGTTGAACACTGAAGCTTTCTTT
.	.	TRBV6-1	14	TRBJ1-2	CASSEEGRDYGYTF	TGTGCCAGCAGTGAAGAGGGGAGGGACTATGGCTACACCTTC
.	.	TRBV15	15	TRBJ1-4	CATSRDRSRNEKLFF	TGTGCCACCAGCAGAGATCGTTCCAGAAATGAAAAACTGTTTTTT
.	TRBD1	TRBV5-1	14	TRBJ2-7	CASSGLQGVYEQYF	TGCGCCAGCAGCGGCCTCCAGGGGGTGTACGAGCAGTACTTC
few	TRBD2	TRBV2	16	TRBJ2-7	CASSEKARGGLGEQYF	TGTGCCAGCAGTGAGAAGGCGCGGGGGGGTTTAGGCGAGCAGTACTTC
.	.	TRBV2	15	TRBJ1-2	CASSLGATAHYGYTF	TGTGCCAGCTCCTTGGGGGCAACTGCCCACTATGGCTACACCTTC
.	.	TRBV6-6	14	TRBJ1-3	CASSPDSTRNTIYF	TGTGCCAGCAGCCCCGACAGCACCCGAAACACCATATATTTT
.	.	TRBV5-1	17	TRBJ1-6	CASSLVSLSSYNSPLHF	TGCGCCAGCAGCTTAGTAAGTCTGAGCTCCTATAATTCACCCCTCCACTTT
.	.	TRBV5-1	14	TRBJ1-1	CASSLESANTEAFF	TGCGCCAGCAGCTTGGAGAGTGCGAACACTGAAGCTTTCTTT
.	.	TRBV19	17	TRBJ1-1	CASSIEDLRQANTEAFF	TGTGCCAGTAGTATAGAAGACCTCCGACAGGCGAACACTGAAGCTTTCTTT
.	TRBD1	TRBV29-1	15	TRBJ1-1	CSVVRQGLFGTEAFF	TGCAGCGTAGTACGACAGGGCCTCTTTGGGACTGAAGCTTTCTTT
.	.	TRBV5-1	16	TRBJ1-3	CASSLMQVSPGNTIYF	TGCGCCAGCAGCTTGATGCAGGTCAGCCCTGGAAACACCATATATTTT
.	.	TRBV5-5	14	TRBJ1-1	CASSLTVPNTEAFF	TGTGCCAGCAGCTTGACAGTCCCGAACACTGAAGCTTTCTTT